Each of the 27 T cell receptor beta chains below was sequenced from the same sample in a study of CD8+ T cells in alopecia areata. The sequencing template was cDNA reverse transcribed from extracted RNA. Sequenced by immunoSEQ multiplex PCR; TCRdb stores in-frame clones only, minus some. Of about 200,000 clones in the sample, approximately 60% were seen once. The source material was CD8+ T cells sorted from blood. The receptors come from a human donor in good health.

This clone was counted a few times. The V gene is TRBV9, the J gene TRBJ1-2; TRBD1 matches 7 bases. The CDR3 length is 16 residues. Germline CDR1 reads SGDLS; CDR2 reads YYNGEE. Unmatched junction bases numbered 6, after V lost 0 bases and J lost 1 base. CDR3 nucleotides: TGTGCCAGCAGCGTAGATGGGACAGATTATAACTATGGCTACACCTTC. Translated: CASSVDGTDYNYGYTF.

This rearrangement joins TRBV9 to TRBJ1-2; perhaps TRBD1 as D (6 bases). The germline V gene has CDR1 SGDLS and CDR2 YYNGEE. The CDR3 has 13 residues. V was pared by 7 bases and J by 2 bases, with 12 bases between. The CDR3 spells CASGQQGNYGYTF. CDR3 nucleotide sequence: TGTGCCAGCGGACAACAGGGAAACTATGGCTACACCTTC.

The genes are TRBV10-2 and TRBJ2-7; D remains unclear. This CDR3 comprises 12 residues. The V and J ends lost 8 bases and 3 bases respectively, with 11 bases between them. The germline gives CDR1 WSHSY, CDR2 SAAADI. The CDR3 DNA reads as TGCGCCAGCTCATTGGAGATCTACGAGCAGTACTTC. It translates to CASSLEIYEQYF.

V and J are TRBV7-8 and TRBJ1-5, with D uncertain. With 5 bases removed from V and 2 bases from J, the gap between germline ends came to 13 bases. CDR3 length: 15 residues. Germline loops: CDR1 SGHVS, CDR2 FQNEAQ. CDR3 sequence: CASSLKDGGNQPQHF. The CDR3 region has the DNA TGTGCCAGCAGCCTGAAGGACGGAGGCAATCAGCCCCAGCATTTT.

A few counts support this clone. The rearrangement joins TRBV29-1 to TRBJ2-3; 7 bases align to TRBD2. V was clipped by 4 bases and J by 4 bases; unmatched bases: 5. Germline assignment: CDR1 SQVTM and CDR2 ANQGSEA. This CDR3 is built from 13 residues. CDR3 residues: CSVGGGSADTQYF. CDR3 bases: TGCAGCGTTGGCGGGGGTTCAGCAGATACGCAGTATTTT.

This clone was observed a handful of times. This CDR3 reads CASSRLETGANVLTF. As DNA, the CDR3 is TGTGCCAGCAGCCGCCTTGAGACTGGGGCCAACGTCCTGACTTTC. The chain employs TRBV5-4 and TRBJ2-6; D gene ambiguous. Looked up from germline, CDR1 is SGHNT and CDR2 is YYREEE (reference sequence). The germline V and J ends were trimmed by 4 bases and 2 bases, with 10 bases remaining between them. The CDR3 extends over 15 amino acids.

This clone has a handful of counts. This rearrangement joins TRBV29-1 to TRBJ2-7; D may be TRBD2 (6 bases). Germline loops: CDR1 SQVTM, CDR2 ANQGSEA. The CDR3 has 12 residues. The V gene lost 1 base and the J gene lost 5 bases, with 9 bases spanning the gap. CDR3 in amino acids: CSVEGSGDEQYF. The CDR3 coding sequence is TGCAGCGTTGAAGGGTCGGGGGACGAGCAGTACTTC.

V and J are TRBV13 and TRBJ2-2; the D gene is possibly TRBD1 (5 bases). Germline V gene sequence: CDR1 PRHDT, CDR2 FYEKMQ (reference sequence). The V gene lost 6 bases and the J gene lost 6 bases, with 17 bases spanning the gap. The CDR3 is made up of 15 amino acids. CDR3 nucleotides: TGTGCCAGCAGTGAAGGGGTCCGGGCCCCCGGGGAGCTGTTTTTT. It encodes CASSEGVRAPGELFF.

J is TRBJ1-1 and V is TRBV13, with 7 bases fitting TRBD1. Trimming took 6 bases from V and 1 from J; bases not matched to a gene: 5. The CDR3 contains 14 residues. Germline V gene sequence: CDR1 PRHDT, CDR2 FYEKMQ (reference sequence). This chain's CDR3 is CASSLTGPNTEAFF. The CDR3 DNA reads TGTGCCAGCAGTTTGACAGGGCCGAACACTGAAGCTTTCTTT.

As concerns this clone: At the DNA level, this CDR3 is encoded by other sequences in the same sample as well. The chain combines TRBV9 with TRBJ2-3; 8 bases are shared with TRBD1. Losses at the gene ends were 0 bases for V and 3 bases for J; bases not matched to a gene: 3. This CDR3 is built from 15 residues. Germline V gene data show CDR1 as SGDLS and CDR2 as YYNGEE. DNA for the CDR3: TGTGCCAGCAGCGTAGGCCAGGGGGCAACAGATACGCAGTATTTT. It translates to CASSVGQGATDTQYF.

This chain links TRBV7-9 with TRBJ2-1, with 9 bases that match TRBD1. With 0 bases clipped from V and 5 bases from J, the junction kept 2 bases outside the gene matches. Germline assignment: CDR1 SEHNR and CDR2 FQNEAQ (reference sequence). The CDR3 has 15 residues. In DNA, the CDR3 is TGTGCCAGCAGCTTAGCGACAGGGGGGGACAATGAGCAGTTCTTC. It is translated as CASSLATGGDNEQFF.

J is TRBJ1-1 and V is TRBV30, with 7 positions matching TRBD1. J was trimmed by 1 base and V by 0 bases; bases with no gene match: 8. Germline CDR1 is GTSNPN and CDR2 is SVGIG (reference sequence). The CDR3 loop spans 16 amino acids. CDR3 DNA: TGTGCCTGGAGTGTCCAACAGGGGCCAGGGAACACTGAAGCTTTCTTT. Protein product: CAWSVQQGPGNTEAFF.

DNA of the CDR3: TGCAGCGTTGAGGCAGGGCTGAACACCGGGGAGCTGTTTTTT. The encoded protein is CSVEAGLNTGELFF. The chain carries TRBV29-1 and TRBJ2-2; TRBD1 might be the D (5 bases). The CDR3 has 14 residues. V lost 3 bases and J 1 base, leaving 9 bases between the germline ends. Germline CDR1 reads SQVTM; CDR2 reads ANQGSEA.

The V gene is TRBV7-9, the J gene TRBJ2-7, with D perhaps TRBD1 (5 bases). Trimming left V 5 bases short and J 5 bases short, with 13 bases between. The CDR3 has 13 residues. Germline V CDR1 and CDR2: SEHNR, FQNEAQ (reference sequence). CDR3 protein: CASSHPDRDEQYF. In DNA, the CDR3 is TGTGCCAGCAGCCACCCCGACAGAGACGAGCAGTACTTC.

V gene TRBV7-9 combines with J gene TRBJ2-4; D gene uncertain. Trimming took off 5 bases at V and 9 bases at J, with 14 bases between the two ends. The CDR3 is 13 residues long. Germline lookup yields CDR1 SEHNR and CDR2 FQNEAQ (reference sequence). CDR3 in amino acids: CASSDISLGIQYF. Here the CDR3 DNA reads TGTGCCAGCAGCGATATTTCCCTTGGCATTCAGTACTTC.

This clone was counted between two and nine times. The chain couples TRBV19 to TRBJ1-1, with D unresolved. This CDR3 has 14 amino acids. V lost 7 bases and J 0 bases, leaving 12 bases between the germline ends. Germline V lookup: CDR1 LNHDA, CDR2 SQIVND (reference sequence). CDR3 nucleotides: TGTGCCAGTATGGACGGGGTGTTGAACACTGAAGCTTTCTTT. Protein: CASMDGVLNTEAFF. The full variable domain, completed using reference TRBV19 and TRBJ1-1, is DGGITQSPKYLFRKEGQNVTLSCEQNLNHDAMYWYRQDPGQGLRLIYYSQIVNDFQKGDIAEGYSVSREKKESFPLTVTSAQKNPTAFYLCASMDGVLNTEAFFGQGTRLTVV.

This clone showed up just a few times. The chain uses TRBV5-8 and TRBJ2-1, with unresolved D. This CDR3 spans 16 amino acids. V lost 4 bases and J 4 bases, leaving 18 bases between the germline ends. Germline CDR1 is SGHTS and CDR2 is YDEGEE. The CDR3 loop is CASSQEATAGYNEQFF. The CDR3 DNA reads as TGTGCCAGCAGCCAAGAAGCTACGGCAGGTTACAATGAGCAGTTCTTC. The whole variable domain, remainder taken from reference TRBV5-8 and TRBJ2-1, is EAGVTQSPTHLIKTRGQQATLRCSPISGHTSVYWYQQALGLGLQFLLWYDEGEERNRGNFPPRFSGRQFPNYSSELNVNALELEDSALYLCASSQEATAGYNEQFFGPGTRLTVL.

This clone was seen only a few times. V and J are TRBV29-1 and TRBJ2-7, with 9 bases that match TRBD2. The CDR3 runs 15 residues. CDR1 is SQVTM, CDR2 ANQGSEA, per germline. Unmatched junction bases numbered 11, after V lost 4 bases and J lost 4 bases. The CDR3 here is CSVAQFQRGVYEQYF. In nucleotides, the CDR3 is TGCAGCGTTGCTCAGTTCCAGCGGGGGGTATACGAGCAGTACTTC.

This chain uses TRBV2 with TRBJ2-7; the D gene is possibly TRBD2 (6 bases). This CDR3 contains 15 residues. Germline-derived CDR1 and CDR2 are SNHLY and FYNNEI. Trimming removed 4 bases from V and 0 bases from J, with 13 bases in between. As DNA, the CDR3 is TGTGCCAGCAGTGCCCCGGGACTGAACTCCTACGAGCAGTACTTC. This gives the protein CASSAPGLNSYEQYF.

The chain links TRBV25-1 to TRBJ1-1, with a tentative D call TRBD1 (5 bases). The V and J ends lost 2 bases and 5 bases respectively, with 9 bases between them. CDR3 length: 13 residues. Germline assignment: CDR1 MGHDK and CDR2 SYGVNS. The CDR3 sequence: CASSERDGTEAFF. CDR3 sequence (DNA): TGTGCCAGCAGTGAAAGGGACGGGACTGAAGCTTTCTTT.

The V and J genes are TRBV29-1 and TRBJ1-3; a possible D gene is TRBD1 (5 bases). Trimming shortened V by 2 bases and J by 0 bases, and 14 bases separated the two germline ends. The CDR3 consists of 16 residues. Germline values: CDR1 SQVTM, CDR2 ANQGSEA. CDR3 loop: CSVEPLGGASGNTIYF. The DNA of the CDR3 is TGCAGCGTTGAACCTCTGGGGGGTGCCTCTGGAAACACCATATATTTT.

This chain links TRBV29-1 with TRBJ2-5; D possibly matches TRBD1 or TRBD2 (5 bases each). Germline-derived CDR1 and CDR2 are SQVTM and ANQGSEA. The CDR3 sequence is 15 residues long. V was clipped by 1 base and J by 4 bases, with 16 bases between them. CDR3 nucleotide sequence: TGCAGCGTTGAAGGAGTGGCAGGGACGCGAGAGACCCAGTACTTC. Translating gives CSVEGVAGTRETQYF.

Here the CDR3 reads CASSHVGGQPQHF. DNA of the CDR3: TGCGCCAGCAGCCATGTCGGGGGACAGCCCCAGCATTTT. V usage is TRBV4-1 and J usage is TRBJ1-5; D is perhaps TRBD1 (5 bases). CDR3 length equals 13 residues. Germline CDR1 and CDR2: MGHRA and YSYEKL. Trimming cost V 3 bases and J 7 bases, with 10 bases left between them.

The chain joins TRBV29-1 to TRBJ1-2; unclear D gene. This CDR3 is 13 amino acids long. Looked up from germline, CDR1 is SQVTM and CDR2 is ANQGSEA. Trimming took off 6 bases at V and 7 bases at J, with 18 bases between the two ends. The CDR3, as DNA: TGCAGCGTGATGCTTACGGTGACTAGTGGCTACACCTTC. Its translation: CSVMLTVTSGYTF.

The chain is built from TRBV29-1 and TRBJ2-7; TRBD1 matches 10 bases. The CDR3 is made up of 14 amino acids. After removal of 3 bases from V and 2 bases from J, the junction contained 4 bases not matched to a gene. Germline V gene sequence: CDR1 SQVTM, CDR2 ANQGSEA. CDR3 in DNA: TGCAGCGTTGAGGGGACAGGGGCAGCCTACGAGCAGTACTTC. It is translated as CSVEGTGAAYEQYF.

This clone has more than one count but fewer than ten. This chain uses TRBV25-1 with TRBJ2-2; TRBD1 matches at 7 bases. CDR3 length: 14 residues. Germline CDR1 MGHDK, CDR2 SYGVNS. The V and J ends lost 9 bases and 4 bases, in that order; junction bases with no gene match: 8. CDR3 protein: CASTGTATTGELFF. The CDR3, as DNA: TGTGCCAGTACCGGGACAGCCACCACCGGGGAGCTGTTTTTT.

This rearrangement joins TRBV4-1 to TRBJ1-1; D not resolved. Deletions cut 4 bases from V and 2 bases from J, with 17 bases between. The CDR3 contains 16 residues. CDR1 MGHRA and CDR2 YSYEKL come from the germline V gene. CDR3 sequence (DNA): TGCGCCAGCAGCCCGGCCTGGGGATCTACTAACACTGAAGCTTTCTTT. It codes for CASSPAWGSTNTEAFF.